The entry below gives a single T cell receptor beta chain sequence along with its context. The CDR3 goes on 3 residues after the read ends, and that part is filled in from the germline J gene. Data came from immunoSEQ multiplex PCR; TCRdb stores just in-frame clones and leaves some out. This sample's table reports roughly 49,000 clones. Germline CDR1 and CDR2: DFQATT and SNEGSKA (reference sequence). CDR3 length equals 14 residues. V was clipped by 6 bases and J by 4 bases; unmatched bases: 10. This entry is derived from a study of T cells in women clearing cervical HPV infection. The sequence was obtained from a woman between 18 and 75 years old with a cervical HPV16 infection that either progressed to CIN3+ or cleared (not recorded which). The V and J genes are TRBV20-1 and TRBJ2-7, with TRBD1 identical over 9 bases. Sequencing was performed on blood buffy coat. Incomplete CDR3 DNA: TGCAGTGCCCTAGACAGGGGGTCCCTTTACGAG. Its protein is CSALDRGSLYE. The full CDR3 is CSALDRGSLYEQYF.